This T cell receptor beta chain was identified during a study of T cell clonality in common variable immunodeficiency. Study findings and constraints: Fewer deletions and N-nucleotide insertions were reportedly seen in common variable immunodeficiency TCR beta sequences. CVID subjects had higher TCRbeta clonality than healthy controls, most marked in about a third. Shared TCRbeta clones were fewer between CVID subjects than controls.

Trimming took 5 bases from V and 3 from J; bases not matched to a gene: 7. CDR1 is LNHDA and CDR2 is SQIVND in the germline V gene (reference sequence). CDR3 length: 16 residues. The table came from immunoSEQ multiplex PCR; TCRdb's copy has only in-frame clones and leaves some out. This repertoire includes 15,000 to 16,000 clones. As to this clone: Its antigen is not known. The DNA ends 3 residues before the CDR3 does, and the rest of the CDR3 is filled in from the germline J gene.

Each donor provided roughly 4.5 to 8.5 ml of heparinized whole blood. The V call is TRBV19, the J call TRBJ2-5, with 12 bases that match TRBD1. The source of this sequence is a human donor with common variable immunodeficiency. Sequencing input: peripheral blood mononuclear cells. Incomplete CDR3 DNA: TGTGCCAGTAGTTGGGGGACAGGGGGCGGGAAAGAGACC. It specifies CASSWGTGGGKET. The full CDR3 reads CASSWGTGGGKETQYF.